This T cell receptor beta chain was obtained from a study of human T cells and chemical hapten exposure. For the study at large: On the upper back, patch tests were applied with 0.01% DPC and read at 6 days.

Trimming removed 1 base from V and 6 bases from J; junction bases left unmatched: 5. The germline V gene has CDR1 MDHEN and CDR2 SYDVKM. The CDR3 is made up of 14 amino acids. There are many counts of this clonotype. Specified time point: patch test 1, 2 weeks after DPC sensitization. Treatment: therapeutic diphenylcyclopropenone sensitization with weekly scalp DPC. Unfractionated whole blood was the source of the extracted total RNA. Unique molecular identifiers were linked by the library to individual cDNA molecules. One entry per CDR3 protein, called by TCRdb with MiXCR from the RACE reads. The sample shows approximately 49,000 distinct CDR3 sequences, around 9% of them seen only once.

The input for sequencing was whole blood, taken in connection with sensitization to the hapten diphenylcyclopropenone (DPC). The source is a woman aged 45-59 years with alopecia areata. Some clones in this sample may be carry-over from other donors' samples. This sequence joins TRBV28 and TRBJ1-1; 7 positions match TRBD1. The CDR3: CASSLLYRGSEAFF. For the CDR3, the DNA is TGTGCCAGCAGTTTATTGTACAGGGGCTCTGAAGCTTTCTTT.